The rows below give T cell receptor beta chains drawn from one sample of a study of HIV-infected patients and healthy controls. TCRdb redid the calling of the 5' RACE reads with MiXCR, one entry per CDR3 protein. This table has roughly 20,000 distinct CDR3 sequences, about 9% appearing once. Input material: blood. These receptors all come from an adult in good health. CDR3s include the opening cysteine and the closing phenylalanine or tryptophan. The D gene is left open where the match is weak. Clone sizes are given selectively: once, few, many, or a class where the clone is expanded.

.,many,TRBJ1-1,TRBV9,TGTGCCAGCAGCGCGACCCTGAACACTGAAGCTTTCTTT,CASSATLNTEAFF
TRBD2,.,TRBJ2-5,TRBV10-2,TGCGCCAGCAGTGATCCTGGGACTAGCGGGAGTGAGACCCAGTACTTC,CASSDPGTSGSETQYF
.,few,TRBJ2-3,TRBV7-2,TGTGCCAGCAGCCGTGGGGACACCAGCACAGATACGCAGTATTTT,CASSRGDTSTDTQYF
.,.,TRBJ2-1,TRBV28,TGTGCCAGCAGTAACCGGGGCTCTGAGCAGTTCTTC,CASSNRGSEQFF
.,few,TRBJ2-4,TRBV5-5,TGTGCCAGCAGCTTGGGTCAGAGACTAGCCAAAAACATTCAGTACTTC,CASSLGQRLAKNIQYF
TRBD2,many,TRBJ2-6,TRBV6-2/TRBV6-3,TGTGCCAGCAGTTACTTCACCGGGGGGGGGGCCAACGTCCTGACTTTC,CASSYFTGGGANVLTF
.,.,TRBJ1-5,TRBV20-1,TGCAGTGCTCAGCACGGATTAGGGAATCAGCCCCAGCATTTT,CSAQHGLGNQPQHF
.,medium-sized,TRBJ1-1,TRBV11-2,TGTGCCAGCAGCTTACAGGCGAACACTGAAGCTTTCTTT,CASSLQANTEAFF
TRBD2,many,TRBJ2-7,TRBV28,TGTGCCAGCAGTTCCCCGGCTAGCGGGAATAAGAACGAGCAGTACTTC,CASSSPASGNKNEQYF
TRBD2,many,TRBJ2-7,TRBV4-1,TGCGCCAGCAGCCAAGGACCCTTCAGCGGGAGGTCCTACGAGCAGTACTTC,CASSQGPFSGRSYEQYF
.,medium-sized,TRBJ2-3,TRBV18,TGTGCCAGCTCACCAAGGGCCACAGATACGCAGTATTTT,CASSPRATDTQYF
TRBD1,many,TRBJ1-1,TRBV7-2,TGTGCCAGCAGCTCCGCAGGGGGGGTAACTGAAGCTTTCTTT,CASSSAGGVTEAFF
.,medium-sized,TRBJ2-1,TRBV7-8,TGTGCCAGCAGCCCGGAAGCTTCCGGTGGTTCCAATGAGCAGTTCTTC,CASSPEASGGSNEQFF
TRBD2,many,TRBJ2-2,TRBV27,TGTGCCAGCGGCTTCGGGACTAGCGGGAGGACGAGTACCGGGGAGCTGTTTTTT,CASGFGTSGRTSTGELFF
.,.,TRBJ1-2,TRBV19,TGTGCCAGTAGTACCCGGACAGATGGCTACACCTTC,CASSTRTDGYTF
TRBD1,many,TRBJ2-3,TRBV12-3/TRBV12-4,TGTGCCAGCAGTACCGGACAGGAGGCAGATACGCAGTATTTT,CASSTGQEADTQYF
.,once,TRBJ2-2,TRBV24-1,TGTGCCACCGGGCCGAACACCGGGGAGCTGTTTTTT,CATGPNTGELFF
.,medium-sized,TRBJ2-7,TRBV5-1,TGCGCCAGCAAGCTGATCGGGGACTCCGGCGAGCAGTACTTC,CASKLIGDSGEQYF
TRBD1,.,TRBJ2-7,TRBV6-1,TGTGCCAGCATCGTAAGCGGGACAGGGTCCTACGAGCAGTACTTC,CASIVSGTGSYEQYF
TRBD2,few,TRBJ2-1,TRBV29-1,TGCAGCGTTCTACCTAGCGGGAGGCCCTCCTACAATGAGCAGTTCTTC,CSVLPSGRPSYNEQFF